Below, one T cell receptor beta chain is given with its context. This clonotype was observed a few times. Its antigen remains unidentified. Base quality data are lacking; no much larger clone is found one base away. The sample comes from a study of T cells after yellow fever vaccination (dated by TCRdb to between 2018 and 2021). For the study in its entirety: Libraries from fractions with low cell numbers were prepared with the SMART-Seq v4 Ultra Low Input RNA kit. The cohort comprised two healthy male donors, one aged 18 to 29 and one aged 30 to 39 years. Blood samples were taken at several timepoints before and after primary and secondary immunization, and bulk PBMC replicates and cell subsets were isolated. Bulk TCR alpha and beta repertoires were sequenced longitudinally to track T-cell clones before and after primary and booster YFV17D yellow fever vaccination. Results the study describes overall, beyond this receptor: A small share of clonotypes was detected in both CD4 and CD8 compartments, with the overlap likely arising from convergent recombination. Compared with the primary T-cell response, the secondary T-cell response was weaker but faster, peaking on day 5 rather than day 15. Only a couple of donors were included in the study, so the extent to which the findings can be generalized is limited. FACS-sorted repertoires could contain abundant contaminating clonotypes from the bulk population, so computational filtering was required. Most clones expanded after primary vaccination were re-detected after the booster (96% of CD4 and approximately 85% of CD8), suggesting broad memory maintenance.

TCR cDNA was synthesized by 5'RACE template switching, which introduced a universal primer site and unique molecular identifiers. Priming of cDNA synthesis was performed from both the TCR alpha and TCR beta constant segments. Two PCR steps were used to amplify libraries, with sample barcodes and sequencing adapters being added in the second step. Sequencing of libraries was done on Illumina HiSeq 2500 (2x100 bp) or NovaSeq (2x150 bp). The study's own analysis went as follows. MIGEC was used to demultiplex reads and collapse the reads into UMI consensus sequences, and MiXCR was used for V(D)J alignment. Clonotypes responding to the vaccine were identified with edgeR on replicate PBMC samples, with the criteria of FDR below 0.01 and a log2 fold change above 5 up to day 15. Each bulk clonotype received a CD4 or CD8 identity based on whether the sequenced CD4 or CD8 repertoire contained that clonotype at higher abundance. The raw public reads went through TCRdb reprocessing: fastp at Q25, MiXCR clone calling, in-frame beta chains kept. Entries are consolidated by CDR3 protein sequence, retaining the most common genes and DNA. In this record, the V and J calls reflect TCRdb's handling and not the investigators' own analysis. The sample contains approximately 340,000 distinct CDR3 sequences, 8.7% of them found a single time. The ten largest clonotypes hold roughly 18% of the sample.

What the treatment or condition label conveys for this sample: live attenuated yellow fever vaccine strain. Two biological replicates of bulk PBMCs were collected at each blood-draw timepoint. PBMCs were isolated from peripheral blood using a standard Ficoll-Paque protocol. RNA was extracted with TriZol from bulk PBMCs, CD4 and CD8 fractions, and dextramer-positive and dextramer-negative fractions. CDR1 DFQATT and CDR2 SNEGSKA were looked up in the germline V gene (reference sequence). From its cysteine to its phenylalanine, the CDR3 spans 18 amino acids. The CDR3 DNA has 54 bases and is translated from base 1. Here V drops 3 bases and J drops 5 bases, and the junction holds 19 bases not matched to any gene.

This TCR derives from a young man who received the YFV17D yellow fever vaccine. In this chain, TRBV20-1 is recombined with TRBJ2-5; 9 middle bases align to TRBD2. This sample comprised PBMCs, obtained on the day of the first yellow fever vaccination. The DNA is as follows: TGCAGTGCTAGTGGGCGGGGGGGAAAGTACCCAACGGGGGAGACCCAGTACTTC. It is translated as CSASGRGGKYPTGETQYF.